This TCR beta chain was profiled in a study of spatial heterogeneity in lung cancer. Study-wide points: How many expanded intratumoral alpha and beta TCRs were present tracked the tumor mutation count, which was a count of nonsynonymous mutations.

This clonotype is judged large. Its antigen is as yet unknown. This beta chain is an unintended read in a library built for alpha chains; its size means little. Germline V gene lookup returns CDR1 GTSNPN and CDR2 SVGIG (reference sequence). V was clipped by 2 bases and J by 5 bases; unmatched bases: 5. CDR3 length: 15 residues. TCRdb itself ran the 5' RACE reads through MiXCR, one entry per CDR3 protein. Here the sample spans about 180 distinct CDR3 sequences, approximately 30% being singletons. The time point: sample taken at primary tumor resection. This sequence was found in a male donor with early-stage non-small cell lung cancer. This specimen was lung tumor tissue, taken at surgery. The gene calls are TRBV30 and TRBJ2-1; 11 positions match TRBD2. CDR3 residues: CAWSPGTSGNNEQFF. The CDR3 bases are TGTGCCTGGAGTCCCGGGACTAGCGGAAACAATGAGCAGTTCTTC.